This T cell receptor beta chain appears in the sequencing data of a study of T cell responses to AZD1222 COVID-19 vaccine. Study-level findings and limits: The peak T cell response came first, and repertoires were sampled only after it. The sample set comprised mostly white British donors with more females, and clonal diversity was possibly underestimated.

About this clone: Its target is unknown.

Germline assignment: CDR1 LNHDA and CDR2 SQIVND (reference sequence). The CDR3 is 14 residues long. Trimming cost V 0 bases and J 4 bases, with 9 bases left between them. This table comes from immunoSEQ multiplex PCR, and its TCRdb copy is limited to in-frame clones, with some not included. This table has tens of thousands of clones, around 75% appearing once. This receptor was taken from an adult in good health. Sequenced here: peripheral blood, sampled on day 0 of AZD1222 vaccination. The rearrangement links TRBV19 to TRBJ1-2; D may be TRBD1 (5 bases). The CDR3 spells CASSIEDTFYGYTF. In DNA form, the CDR3 reads TGTGCCAGTAGTATAGAGGACACCTTCTATGGCTACACCTTC.